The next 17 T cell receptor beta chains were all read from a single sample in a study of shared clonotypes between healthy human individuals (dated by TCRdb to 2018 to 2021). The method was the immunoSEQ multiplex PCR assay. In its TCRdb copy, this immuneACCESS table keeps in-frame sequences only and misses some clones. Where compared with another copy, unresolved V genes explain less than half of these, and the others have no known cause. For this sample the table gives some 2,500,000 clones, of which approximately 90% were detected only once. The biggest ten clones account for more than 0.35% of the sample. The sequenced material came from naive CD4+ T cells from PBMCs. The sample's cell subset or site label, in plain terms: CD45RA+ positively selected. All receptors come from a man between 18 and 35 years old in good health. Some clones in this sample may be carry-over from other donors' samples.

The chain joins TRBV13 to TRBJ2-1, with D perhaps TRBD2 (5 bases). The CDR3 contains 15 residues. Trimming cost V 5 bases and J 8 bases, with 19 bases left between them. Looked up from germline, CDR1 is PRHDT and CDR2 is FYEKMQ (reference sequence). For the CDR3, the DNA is TGTGCCAGCAGCCCCCTGTTGGCTCGGGGATATGAGCAGTTCTTC. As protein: CASSPLLARGYEQFF.

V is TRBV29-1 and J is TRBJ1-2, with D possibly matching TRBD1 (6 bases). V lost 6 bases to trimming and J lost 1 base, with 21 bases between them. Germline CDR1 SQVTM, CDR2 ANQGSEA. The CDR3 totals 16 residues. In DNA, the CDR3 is TGCAGCGTCGTACGATACCGGGACACAAGTAACTATGGCTACACCTTC. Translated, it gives CSVVRYRDTSNYGYTF. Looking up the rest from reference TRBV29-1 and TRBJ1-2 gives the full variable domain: SAVISQKPSRDICQRGTSLTIQCQVDSQVTMMFWYRQQPGQSLTLIATANQGSEATYESGFVIDKFPISRPNLTFSTLTVSNMSPEDSSIYLCSVVRYRDTSNYGYTFGSGTRLTVV.

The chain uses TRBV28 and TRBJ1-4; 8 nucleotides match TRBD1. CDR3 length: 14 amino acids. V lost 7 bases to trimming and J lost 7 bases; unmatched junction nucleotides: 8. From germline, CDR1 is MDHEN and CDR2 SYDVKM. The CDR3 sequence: CASTPTGGVEKLFF. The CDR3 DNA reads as TGTGCCAGCACTCCAACAGGGGGAGTTGAAAAACTGTTTTTT.

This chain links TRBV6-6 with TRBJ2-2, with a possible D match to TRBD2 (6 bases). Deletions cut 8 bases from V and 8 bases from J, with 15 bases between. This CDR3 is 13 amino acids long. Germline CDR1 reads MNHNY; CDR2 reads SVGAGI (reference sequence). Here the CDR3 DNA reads TGTGCCAGCCGGGGGAGTGCACCGGGGGAGCTGTTTTTT. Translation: CASRGSAPGELFF.

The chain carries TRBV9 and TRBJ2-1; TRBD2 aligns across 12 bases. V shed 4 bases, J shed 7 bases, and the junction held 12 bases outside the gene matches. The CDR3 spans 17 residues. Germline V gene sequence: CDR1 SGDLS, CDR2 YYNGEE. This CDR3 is CASSPGLAGTNRNEQFF. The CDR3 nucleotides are TGTGCCAGCAGCCCAGGACTAGCGGGGACCAACCGGAATGAGCAGTTCTTC.

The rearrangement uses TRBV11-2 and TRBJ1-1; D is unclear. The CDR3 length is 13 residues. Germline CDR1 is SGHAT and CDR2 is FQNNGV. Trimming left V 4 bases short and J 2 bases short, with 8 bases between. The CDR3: CASSSHINTEAFF. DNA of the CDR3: TGTGCCAGCAGCTCACACATTAACACTGAAGCTTTCTTT.

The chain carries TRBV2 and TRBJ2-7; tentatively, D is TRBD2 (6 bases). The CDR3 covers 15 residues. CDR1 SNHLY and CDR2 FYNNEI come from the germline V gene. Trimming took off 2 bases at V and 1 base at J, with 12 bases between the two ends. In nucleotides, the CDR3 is TGTGCCAGCAGTGAACTTAGCGGAACGTCCTACGAGCAGTACTTC. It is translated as CASSELSGTSYEQYF.

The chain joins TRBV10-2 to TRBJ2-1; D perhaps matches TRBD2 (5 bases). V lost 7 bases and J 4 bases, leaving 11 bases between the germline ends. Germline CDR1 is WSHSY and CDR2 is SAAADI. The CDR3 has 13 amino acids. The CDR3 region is CASTTGEYNEQFF. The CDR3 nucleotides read TGCGCCAGCACCACCGGGGAGTACAATGAGCAGTTCTTC.

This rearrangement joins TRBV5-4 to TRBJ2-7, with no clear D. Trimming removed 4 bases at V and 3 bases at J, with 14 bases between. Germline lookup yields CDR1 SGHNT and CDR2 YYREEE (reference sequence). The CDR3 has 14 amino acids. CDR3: CASSPAGRDYEQYF. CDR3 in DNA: TGTGCCAGCAGCCCGGCCGGTAGGGACTACGAGCAGTACTTC.

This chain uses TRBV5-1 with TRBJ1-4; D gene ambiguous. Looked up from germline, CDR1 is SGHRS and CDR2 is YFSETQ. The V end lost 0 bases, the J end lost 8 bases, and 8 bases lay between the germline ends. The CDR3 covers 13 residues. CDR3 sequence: CASSLDSREKLFF. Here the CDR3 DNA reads TGCGCCAGCAGCTTGGACAGTCGGGAAAAACTGTTTTTT.

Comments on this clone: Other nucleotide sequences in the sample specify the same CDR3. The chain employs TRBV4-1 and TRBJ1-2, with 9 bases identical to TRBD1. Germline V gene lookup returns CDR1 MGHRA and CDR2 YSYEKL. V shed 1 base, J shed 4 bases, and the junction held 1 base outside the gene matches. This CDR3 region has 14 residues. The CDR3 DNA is TGCGCCAGCAGCCAAGGGACAGGGGCCTATGGCTACACCTTC. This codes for CASSQGTGAYGYTF.

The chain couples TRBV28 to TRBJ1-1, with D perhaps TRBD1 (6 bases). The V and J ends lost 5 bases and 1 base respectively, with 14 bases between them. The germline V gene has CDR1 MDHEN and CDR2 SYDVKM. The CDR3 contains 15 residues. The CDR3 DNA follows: TGTGCCAGCAGTCCCCTCGACAGGAGGAACACTGAAGCTTTCTTT. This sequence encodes CASSPLDRRNTEAFF.

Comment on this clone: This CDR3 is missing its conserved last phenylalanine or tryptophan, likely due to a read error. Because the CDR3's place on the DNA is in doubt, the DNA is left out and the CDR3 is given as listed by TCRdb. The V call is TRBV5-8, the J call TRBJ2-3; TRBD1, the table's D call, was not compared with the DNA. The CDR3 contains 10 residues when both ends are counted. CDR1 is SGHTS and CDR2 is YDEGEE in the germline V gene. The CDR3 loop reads CASSLVHRLI.

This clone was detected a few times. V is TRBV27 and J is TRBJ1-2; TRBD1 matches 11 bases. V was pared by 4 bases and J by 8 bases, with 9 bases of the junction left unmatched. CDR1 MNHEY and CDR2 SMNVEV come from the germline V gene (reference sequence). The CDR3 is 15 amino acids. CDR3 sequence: CASSSTPDRGRGYTF. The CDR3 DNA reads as TGTGCCAGCAGTTCCACCCCGGACAGGGGGCGGGGCTACACCTTC.

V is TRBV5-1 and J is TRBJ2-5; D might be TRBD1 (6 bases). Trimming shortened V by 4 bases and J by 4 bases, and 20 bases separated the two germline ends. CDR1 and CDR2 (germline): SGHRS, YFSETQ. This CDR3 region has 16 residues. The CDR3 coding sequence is TGCGCCAGCAGCCAGAATGGGGGCGGAGCGGCAGAGACCCAGTACTTC. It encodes CASSQNGGGAAETQYF.

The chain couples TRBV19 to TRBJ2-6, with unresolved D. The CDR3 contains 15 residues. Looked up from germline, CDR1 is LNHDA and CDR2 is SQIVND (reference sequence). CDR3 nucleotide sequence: TGTGCTACGGGCAGCTTACTCTCTGGGGCCAACGTCCTGACTTTC. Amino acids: CATGSLLSGANVLTF.

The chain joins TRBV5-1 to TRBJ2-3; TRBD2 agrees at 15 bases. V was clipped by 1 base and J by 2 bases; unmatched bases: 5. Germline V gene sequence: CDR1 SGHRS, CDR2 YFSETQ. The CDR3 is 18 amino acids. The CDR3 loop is CASSLLGLAGGITDTQYF. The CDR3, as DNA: TGCGCCAGCAGCTTGTTAGGACTAGCGGGAGGGATCACAGATACGCAGTATTTT.